This TCR beta chain was profiled in a study of cytomegalovirus exposure and HLA in healthy donors. Study-level background: Assignment to the Caucasian-associated ancestry cluster applied to approximately 79% of the approximately 360 genotyped donors.

60 Vbeta and 13 Jbeta primers were used in PCR. The repertoire was sequenced with immunoSEQ multiplex PCR; TCRdb's copy has only in-frame clones and lacks some. Of 200,000 to 250,000 clones listed, around 80% are singletons. Looked up from germline, CDR1 is PRHDT and CDR2 is FYEKMQ (reference sequence). The V segment lost 5 bases and the J segment 3 bases; nucleotides outside the gene matches: 4. CDR3 length: 14 amino acids. Whole-study findings and limits: Earlier analysis found most TCR beta V segments productive about 87% or about 30% of the time. V- and J-gene trimming of TCR beta was linked (in a later analysis) to a missense DCLRE1C variant.

Comments on this clone: What it recognizes is unknown.

Sequencing was done on a sample of PBMCs. The origin of this receptor is a man in his forties or fifties in good health and CMV-seronegative. This chain links TRBV13 with TRBJ2-7; 10 bases line up with TRBD1. The CDR3 region is CASSIWTGGYEQYF. In DNA, the CDR3 is TGTGCCAGCAGCATATGGACAGGGGGCTACGAGCAGTACTTC.